Below, one TCR beta chain is given with its context. Its antigen target is currently unknown. Base qualities are not at hand, and no much larger clone is one base apart. The data originate from a study of OX40 agonist ivuxolimab in advanced cancers. About the investigation overall: The costimulatory receptor OX40 (CD134) was targeted by ivuxolimab, a fully human IgG2 agonistic monoclonal antibody. Intravenous ivuxolimab was administered to patients every 2 weeks at six dose levels: 0.01, 0.1, 0.3, 1.5, 3 and 10 mg/kg. Among the roughly 50 dose-escalation patients, some 20 had hepatocellular carcinoma, approximately 15 melanoma, 9 renal cell carcinoma and 9 head and neck cancer. In the dose-escalation cohort, 70% to 85% of patients were male, and the mean age was 60 years with a range of about 23 to 79. Prior anti-PD-1, anti-PD-L1 or anti-CTLA-4 therapy was permitted, and checkpoint inhibitors had been received by around 40% of dose-escalation patients. Three dose-escalation patients achieved partial responses, one with hepatocellular carcinoma and two with cutaneous melanoma. Peripheral TCRbeta sequencing was intended to test whether TCR sequence diversity was altered and clonal T-cell expansion was caused by ivuxolimab. The paper describes the monotherapy dose-escalation part (N of about 57 patients) of the phase I trial of ivuxolimab.

Study-level results and caveats: Which antigens the clonally expanded peripheral T cells were specific for was not determined. After ivuxolimab, more expanded clones were found on average in CD8+ T cells than in CD4+ T cells. In the 0.1-3.0 mg/kg groups, partial responders were among the patients with the lowest normalized peripheral clonal expansion, particularly in CD8+ T cells. Clonal expansion of both CD4+ and CD8+ blood T cells was observed from baseline to week 6 at doses 0.1 to 3.0 mg/kg. Low levels of normalized T-cell clonal expansion were also seen in some patients who did not respond.

Genomic DNA was extracted from sorted cells for sequencing of the TCRbeta CDR3 region. The immunoSEQ Assay was used for sequencing of TCRbeta CDR3 regions. TCRdb retrieved this table from immuneACCESS and kept in-frame rearrangements only. Not all clones are present; in checked studies, unresolved V genes account for under half, and no reason is known for the remainder. Counted in this sample were 55,000 to 70,000 clones; 84% of them appeared once. The ten largest make up 4.6% of the sample. Patients with autoimmune disease history or receiving systemic immunosuppression were excluded from the trial. Peripheral blood for TCR sequencing was collected from all dose cohorts at baseline, on cycle 4 day 1, and on cycle 7 day 1. The samples were taken from a phase I, first-in-human, multicenter, open-label dose-escalation trial of ivuxolimab. Adults with locally advanced or metastatic head and neck squamous cell, hepatocellular, melanoma or renal cell carcinoma were enrolled in the trial. CD4+ and CD8+ T cells were sorted separately from peripheral blood before TCR sequencing.

V was cut back by 2 bases and J by 5 bases, leaving a gap of 16 bases between them. CDR1 and CDR2, per the germline V gene, are SGDLS and YYNGEE. The CDR3 runs 15 residues from the cysteine to the phenylalanine. The read is trimmed to its CDR3 DNA, 45 bases read in frame from base 1. The source of this sequence is an adult with an advanced solid tumor such as melanoma, head and neck, liver or kidney cancer. The source material was CD4+ or CD8+ T cells sorted from blood, sampled in a trial of the OX40 agonist ivuxolimab. Here the chain combines TRBV9 and TRBJ2-5; possibly the D gene is TRBD2, per 6 matching bases. The CDR3 reads CASSVANAAGETQYF. The nucleotides read TGTGCCAGCAGCGTCGCGAACGCTGCGGGGGAGACCCAGTACTTC.